Listed below are T cell receptor beta chains from one sample, sequenced in a study of blood T cell repertoires in COVID-19. Profiling relied on immunoSEQ multiplex PCR, and the TCRdb table lists in-frame clones only, not all of them. The sample includes some 490,000 clones, 75% to 90% of them seen just once. Sequencing was done on a sample of PBMCs or T cells enriched from blood (not recorded which). The receptors come from an older woman who had recovered from COVID-19. Both conserved end residues are part of each CDR3. Fields, in order: J gene, clone size, V gene, D gene, CDR3 protein, CDR3 DNA. A D gene is named only where the DNA matches it firmly. Some rows have no size entry. The others give once, few or many, or a class for an expanded clone.

>TRBJ1-1|NA|TRBV5-1|NA
CASSLGQGYTEAFF
TGCGCCAGCAGCTTGGGTCAGGGGTACACTGAAGCTTTCTTT
>TRBJ2-7|NA|TRBV30|NA
CAWSDPGFAYEQYF
TGTGCCTGGAGTGATCCGGGTTTCGCCTACGAGCAGTACTTC
>TRBJ2-1|once|TRBV10-3|NA
CAISEREYEQFF
TGTGCCATCAGTGAACGGGAGTATGAGCAGTTCTTC
>TRBJ1-1|many|TRBV18|NA
CASSPQGGRDTEAFF
TGTGCCAGCTCACCACAAGGGGGGAGGGACACTGAAGCTTTCTTT
>TRBJ1-1|NA|TRBV11-3|NA
CASSPGVGVQAFF
TGTGCCAGCAGCCCCGGGGTCGGGGTTCAAGCTTTCTTT
>TRBJ2-3|NA|TRBV20-1|TRBD1
CSASFGQGQYF
TGCAGTGCTAGCTTTGGACAGGGACAGTATTTT
>TRBJ2-4|NA|TRBV6-5|NA
CASILTQPSKNIQYF
TGTGCCAGCATCTTAACACAGCCTTCCAAAAACATTCAGTACTTC
>TRBJ2-2|NA|TRBV5-1|NA
CASRPTGIPTGELFF
TGCGCCAGCAGACCCACAGGGATACCCACCGGGGAGCTGTTTTTT
>TRBJ2-3|NA|TRBV2|TRBD1
CASSEGPGTGGRDTQYF
TGTGCCAGCAGTGAAGGCCCCGGGACAGGAGGGCGAGATACGCAGTATTTT
>TRBJ2-7|NA|TRBV29-1|TRBD1
CSARGGYTYEQYF
TGCAGCGCCCGAGGGGGCTATACCTACGAGCAGTACTTC
>TRBJ2-2|NA|TRBV7-2|TRBD1
CASSPPGQGWTGELFF
TGTGCCAGCAGCCCCCCCGGACAGGGGTGGACCGGGGAGCTGTTTTTT
>TRBJ1-2|once|TRBV2|NA
CASSEGTLYGYTF
TGTGCCAGCAGTGAGGGGACACTATATGGCTACACCTTC
>TRBJ2-1|NA|TRBV11-2|TRBD1
CASSPRVGGPSNEQFF
TGTGCCAGCAGCCCAAGGGTAGGGGGCCCGTCAAATGAGCAGTTCTTC
>TRBJ2-2|NA|TRBV5-1|TRBD1
CASSLARTGYTGELFF
TGCGCCAGCAGCTTGGCCAGGACAGGGTACACCGGGGAGCTGTTTTTT
>TRBJ1-1|NA|TRBV3-1/TRBV3-2|TRBD1
CASSSRDRGINTEAFF
TGTGCCAGCAGCTCTCGGGACAGGGGTATTAACACTGAAGCTTTCTTT
>TRBJ2-2|NA|TRBV14|TRBD2
CASSPRASGNTGELFF
TGTGCCAGCAGCCCTCGGGCTAGCGGGAACACCGGGGAGCTGTTTTTT
>TRBJ1-2|NA|TRBV6-5|NA
CASSYVSGINYGYTF
TGTGCCAGCAGTTACGTGTCAGGAATCAACTATGGCTACACCTTC
>TRBJ1-1|NA|TRBV27|NA
CASSFRFVRSTEAFF
TGTGCCAGCAGTTTTAGATTCGTGAGGAGCACTGAAGCTTTCTTT
>TRBJ2-7|NA|TRBV27|TRBD2
CASSLWGGTNSYEQYF
TGTGCCAGCAGTTTATGGGGGGGAACTAATTCCTACGAGCAGTACTTC
>TRBJ2-7|NA|TRBV6-5|TRBD1
CASSSTGTGREQYF
TGTGCCAGCAGTTCAACCGGGACAGGGCGCGAGCAGTACTTC
>TRBJ1-2|once|TRBV7-9|NA
CASSLEFQGYYGYTF
TGTGCCAGCAGCTTAGAGTTCCAGGGCTACTATGGCTACACCTTC
>TRBJ2-3|NA|TRBV10-1|NA
CASSEGRDGDTQYF
TGCGCCAGCAGTGAAGGCAGGGATGGAGATACGCAGTATTTT
>TRBJ2-2|NA|TRBV9|TRBD2
CASSVVGGGTGELFF
TGTGCCAGCAGCGTAGTGGGCGGGGGCACCGGGGAGCTGTTTTTT
>TRBJ2-7|NA|TRBV11-2|NA
CASSLGRLYEQYF
TGTGCCAGCAGCTTAGGCAGACTCTACGAGCAGTACTTC
>TRBJ2-3|once|TRBV7-9|TRBD2
CAISLAGGTDTQYF
TGTGCCATTTCGCTAGCGGGGGGCACAGATACGCAGTATTTT
>TRBJ1-3|NA|TRBV9|TRBD1
CASSVDDRGPGNTIYF
TGTGCCAGCAGCGTAGATGACAGGGGACCTGGAAACACCATATATTTT
>TRBJ2-3|once|TRBV5-6|NA
CASSLGGLRTDTQYF
TGTGCCAGCAGCTTGGGGGGGCTACGCACAGATACGCAGTATTTT
>TRBJ1-5|NA|TRBV21-1|NA
CASSEDRAQGNQPQHF
TGTGCCAGCAGCGAAGACAGGGCTCAGGGGAATCAGCCCCAGCATTTT
>TRBJ2-7|NA|TRBV12-5|TRBD2
CASGSRLAGGREQYF
TGTGCTAGTGGTTCCCGACTAGCGGGGGGCCGTGAGCAGTACTTC
>TRBJ1-1|NA|TRBV30|NA
CAWSPGDTEAFF
TGTGCCTGGAGTCCAGGGGACACTGAAGCTTTCTTT
>TRBJ2-5|once|TRBV30|TRBD2
CASRGLAGKETQYF
TGTGCCTCGAGAGGGCTAGCGGGAAAAGAGACCCAGTACTTC
>TRBJ1-2|NA|TRBV3-1/TRBV3-2|NA
CASSLRSTYGYTF
TGTGCCAGCAGCCTCCGGAGTACCTATGGCTACACCTTC
>TRBJ2-3|once|TRBV7-9|NA
CASSPYPGDSHTDTQYF
TGTGCCAGCAGCCCCTACCCGGGGGACAGTCACACAGATACGCAGTATTTT
>TRBJ2-5|NA|TRBV7-6|NA
CASIPTGRETQYF
TGTGCCAGCATCCCGACAGGGAGGGAGACCCAGTACTTC
>TRBJ1-5|few|TRBV7-8|TRBD1
CASSPGQGAKFQPQHF
TGTGCCAGCAGCCCGGGACAGGGGGCTAAGTTCCAGCCCCAGCATTTT
>TRBJ1-1|NA|TRBV30|NA
CAWSVNREAFF
TGTGCCTGGAGTGTAAACAGAGAGGCTTTCTTT
>TRBJ2-7|NA|TRBV2|NA
CASNLDHEQYF
TGTGCCAGCAACCTAGACCACGAGCAGTACTTC